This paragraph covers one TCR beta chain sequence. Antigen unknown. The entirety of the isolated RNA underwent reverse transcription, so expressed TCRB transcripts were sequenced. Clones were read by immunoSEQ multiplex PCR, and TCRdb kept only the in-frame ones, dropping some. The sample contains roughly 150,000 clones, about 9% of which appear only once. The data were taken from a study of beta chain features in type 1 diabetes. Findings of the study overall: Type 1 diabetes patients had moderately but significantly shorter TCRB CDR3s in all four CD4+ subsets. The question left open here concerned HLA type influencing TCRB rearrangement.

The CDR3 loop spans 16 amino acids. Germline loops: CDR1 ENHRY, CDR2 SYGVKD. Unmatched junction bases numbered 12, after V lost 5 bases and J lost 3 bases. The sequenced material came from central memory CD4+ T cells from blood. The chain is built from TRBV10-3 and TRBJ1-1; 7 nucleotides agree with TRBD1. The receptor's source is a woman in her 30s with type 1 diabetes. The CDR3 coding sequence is TGTGCCATCAGTCCCCAGAGTAATACAGGGGACACTGAAGCTTTCTTT. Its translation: CAISPQSNTGDTEAFF.